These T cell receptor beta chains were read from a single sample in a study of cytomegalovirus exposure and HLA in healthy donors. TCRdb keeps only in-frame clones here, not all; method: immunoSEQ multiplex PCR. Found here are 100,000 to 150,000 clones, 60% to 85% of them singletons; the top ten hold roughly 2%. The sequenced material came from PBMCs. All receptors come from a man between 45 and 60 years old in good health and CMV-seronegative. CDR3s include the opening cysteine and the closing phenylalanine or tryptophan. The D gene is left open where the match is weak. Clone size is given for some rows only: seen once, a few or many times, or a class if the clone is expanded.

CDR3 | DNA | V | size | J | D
CASSQAGIRYTIYF | TGCGCCAGCAGCCAAGCCGGGATTCGTTACACCATATATTTT | TRBV4-1 | - | TRBJ1-3 | -
CASSQDPWTQYF | TGCGCCAGCAGCCAAGATCCGTGGACCCAGTACTTC | TRBV4-1 | once | TRBJ2-5 | -
CSVVTGDLTEAFF | TGCAGCGTGGTGACAGGAGACCTCACTGAAGCTTTCTTT | TRBV29-1 | - | TRBJ1-1 | -
CASSFEGEKLFF | TGCGCCAGCAGCTTCGAGGGTGAAAAACTGTTTTTT | TRBV5-1 | - | TRBJ1-4 | -
CASSQEGTKYEQYF | TGTGCCAGCAGCCAAGAGGGGACAAAATACGAGCAGTACTTC | TRBV16 | - | TRBJ2-7 | -
CASSPGGWGNGYTF | TGTGCCAGCAGTCCCGGGGGGTGGGGGAATGGCTACACCTTC | TRBV6-7 | - | TRBJ1-2 | -
CASSQDGGAARGQTEAFF | TGCGCCAGCAGCCAAGATGGGGGGGCGGCCAGGGGGCAAACTGAAGCTTTCTTT | TRBV4-1 | - | TRBJ1-1 | TRBD1
CASSPRGQVEKLFF | TGTGCCAGCAGCCCACGGGGACAGGTGGAAAAACTGTTTTTT | TRBV9 | - | TRBJ1-4 | TRBD1
CASSLDKRQGNSEAFF | TGTGCCAGCAGCTTAGATAAGAGACAGGGTAACTCTGAAGCTTTCTTT | TRBV11-2 | few | TRBJ1-1 | TRBD1
CASSFLGGGQSFEAFF | TGTGCCAGCAGCTTCTTAGGGGGTGGACAGTCCTTTGAAGCTTTCTTT | TRBV7-8 | once | TRBJ1-1 | -
CASSQQTAVGEKLFF | TGTGCCAGCAGCCAACAGACCGCGGTGGGTGAAAAACTGTTTTTT | TRBV4-2 | - | TRBJ1-4 | -
CASSPRTSGPYNEQFF | TGCGCCAGCAGCCCCCGGACTAGCGGACCATACAATGAGCAGTTCTTC | TRBV4-1 | - | TRBJ2-1 | TRBD2
CASSQDRSESNQPQHF | TGTGCCAGCAGCCAAGATCGATCAGAAAGCAATCAGCCCCAGCATTTT | TRBV4-2 | once | TRBJ1-5 | -
CASSPTRLGRENYGYTF | TGTGCCAGCAGCCCTACCCGATTGGGACGGGAGAACTATGGCTACACCTTC | TRBV5-5 | once | TRBJ1-2 | -
CASRLAGGPGGELFF | TGCGCCAGCAGGCTAGCGGGGGGGCCGGGCGGGGAGCTGTTTTTT | TRBV10-2 | once | TRBJ2-2 | TRBD2
CASSTQTGTQPQHF | TGTGCCAGTAGTACCCAGACAGGGACTCAGCCCCAGCATTTT | TRBV19 | - | TRBJ1-5 | TRBD1
CASSSQGGNQPQHF | TGTGCCAGCAGCTCACAGGGGGGCAATCAGCCCCAGCATTTT | TRBV7-2 | few | TRBJ1-5 | TRBD1
CASSLQSAGTSGGGEQFF | TGTGCCAGCAGCTTACAATCCGCCGGGACTAGCGGGGGCGGAGAGCAGTTCTTC | TRBV11-2 | - | TRBJ2-1 | TRBD2
CASSQYVEGAIGASIHEQFF | TGTGCCAGCAGCCAATACGTGGAGGGGGCTATCGGAGCCTCCATCCATGAGCAGTTCTTC | TRBV4-2 | few | TRBJ2-1 | -
CASGASSGGVSYEQYF | TGCGCCAGCGGGGCTTCTAGCGGGGGAGTATCCTACGAGCAGTACTTC | TRBV5-1 | - | TRBJ2-7 | TRBD2
CASSQIDRAWGYTF | TGTGCCAGCAGCCAAATCGACAGGGCGTGGGGCTACACCTTC | TRBV4-2 | - | TRBJ1-2 | TRBD1
CASSLVRGANYGYTF | TGTGCCAGCAGCTTAGTTCGAGGAGCTAACTATGGCTACACCTTC | TRBV13 | - | TRBJ1-2 | -
CASSLDPRDRGPFYGYTF | TGTGCCAGCAGCTTAGACCCCCGGGACAGGGGGCCTTTCTATGGCTACACCTTC | TRBV11-2 | few | TRBJ1-2 | TRBD1
CAIRLGGSTEAFF | TGTGCCATCAGATTGGGGGGAAGCACTGAAGCTTTCTTT | TRBV10-3 | - | TRBJ1-1 | -
CASSLAGTLLGDTEAFF | TGCGCCAGCAGCTTGGCCGGGACTCTTTTAGGGGACACTGAAGCTTTCTTT | TRBV5-1 | - | TRBJ1-1 | -
CASSEAGGFENTIYF | TGTGCCAGCAGTGAAGCCGGGGGGTTTGAAAACACCATATATTTT | TRBV6-1 | - | TRBJ1-3 | -
CASSLSRAWDTQYF | TGTGCCAGCAGTCTGTCCAGGGCGTGGGATACGCAGTATTTT | TRBV6-6 | few | TRBJ2-3 | -
CASSPWTGFNNEQFF | TGTGCCAGCAGTCCCTGGACAGGGTTTAACAATGAGCAGTTCTTC | TRBV27 | - | TRBJ2-1 | TRBD1
CASSEFGRVNTEAFF | TGTGCCAGCAGTGAATTCGGCAGGGTGAACACTGAAGCTTTCTTT | TRBV25-1 | - | TRBJ1-1 | -